The 32 T cell receptor beta chains below all came from one sample that was sequenced in a study of shared clonotypes between healthy human individuals. This table comes from immunoSEQ multiplex PCR, and its TCRdb copy is limited to in-frame clones, with some not included. This table holds under 700,000 clones, around 96% found once. CD45RO-negative, CCR7-positively selected cells formed the naive CD8 fraction, excluding terminally differentiated effector memory CD45RA+ cells. The specimen sequenced was naive CD8+ T cells sorted from blood. The origin of the receptors is a woman aged 30 to 39 in good health.

The chain combines TRBV13 with TRBJ2-7, with 8 bases that match TRBD2. Trimming at V came to 1 base and at J to 2 bases, leaving 4 bases not matched to a gene. The CDR3 is made up of 15 amino acids. CDR1 is PRHDT, CDR2 FYEKMQ, per germline (reference sequence). In nucleotides, the CDR3 is TGTGCCAGCAGCTTAGTACGGGAGGGCCCCTACGAGCAGTACTTC. Its translation is CASSLVREGPYEQYF.

This chain links TRBV19 with TRBJ2-1; 13 positions match TRBD2. The V segment lost 7 bases and the J segment 0 bases; nucleotides outside the gene matches: 12. Germline V gene data show CDR1 as LNHDA and CDR2 as SQIVND (reference sequence). The CDR3 contains 19 residues. CDR3 sequence (DNA): TGTGCCAGTATCCGGACCGGGACTAGCGGGGTGAGCTCCTACAATGAGCAGTTCTTC. Translating it yields CASIRTGTSGVSSYNEQFF. The full variable domain, rest sourced from reference TRBV19 and TRBJ2-1, is DGGITQSPKYLFRKEGQNVTLSCEQNLNHDAMYWYRQDPGQGLRLIYYSQIVNDFQKGDIAEGYSVSREKKESFPLTVTSAQKNPTAFYLCASIRTGTSGVSSYNEQFFGPGTRLTVL.

The rearrangement links TRBV7-6 to TRBJ2-5; D is unresolved. The CDR3 totals 15 residues. Germline values: CDR1 SGHVS, CDR2 FNYEAQ. Trimming took off 4 bases at V and 4 bases at J, with 16 bases between the two ends. This CDR3 reads CASSYEPLRRETQYF. For the CDR3, the DNA is TGTGCCAGCAGCTACGAACCCCTTAGGCGAGAGACCCAGTACTTC. Full variable domain (outside the CDR3, taken from reference TRBV7-6 and TRBJ2-5): GAGVSQSPRYKVTKRGQDVALRCDPISGHVSLYWYRQALGQGPEFLTYFNYEAQQDKSGLPNDRFSAERPEGSISTLTIQRTEQRDSAMYRCASSYEPLRRETQYFGPGTRLLVL.

The gene calls are TRBV2 and TRBJ1-1; D is ambiguous. This CDR3 contains 13 residues. The V gene's germline CDR1 is SNHLY and CDR2 FYNNEI. The V gene lost 1 base and the J gene lost 4 bases, with 7 bases spanning the gap. As DNA, the CDR3 is TGTGCCAGCAGTGAAGGGGCAGTCACTGAAGCTTTCTTT. This gives the protein CASSEGAVTEAFF.

V is TRBV7-9 and J is TRBJ1-2, with 8 bases lining up with TRBD1. In germline, CDR1 is SEHNR, CDR2 FQNEAQ (reference sequence). V trimming: 1 base; J trimming: 6 bases; junction bases outside the gene matches: 4. The CDR3 contains 14 residues. As DNA, the CDR3 is TGTGCCAGCAGCTTAGGGACAGGGAGGAATGGCTACACCTTC. This codes for CASSLGTGRNGYTF.

V is TRBV27 and J is TRBJ1-4, with 7 bases fitting TRBD1. From germline, CDR1 is MNHEY and CDR2 SMNVEV (reference sequence). The CDR3 contains 15 residues. Trimming at V came to 8 bases and at J to 2 bases, leaving 8 bases not matched to a gene. This CDR3 is CASGFVGQTNEKLFF. The DNA of the CDR3 is TGTGCCAGCGGGTTTGTGGGACAGACTAATGAAAAACTGTTTTTT.

This clone was observed a single time. This chain uses TRBV11-3 with TRBJ2-5; 8 positions match TRBD2. J was trimmed by 4 bases and V by 5 bases; bases with no gene match: 3. The CDR3 extends over 13 amino acids. Germline CDR1 and CDR2: SGHNT and YENEEA. The CDR3 protein is CASSDAGGETQYF. CDR3 DNA sequence: TGTGCCAGCAGCGATGCGGGAGGAGAGACCCAGTACTTC.

The V and J genes are TRBV11-2 and TRBJ2-1, with 8 bases identical to TRBD1. V shed 0 bases, J shed 2 bases, and the junction held 3 bases outside the gene matches. This CDR3 is built from 16 residues. Germline lookup yields CDR1 SGHAT and CDR2 FQNNGV. The CDR3 loop reads CASSLERQGTYNEQFF. Written as DNA, the CDR3 is TGTGCCAGCAGCTTAGAACGACAGGGGACCTACAATGAGCAGTTCTTC.

CDR3 in amino acids: CASSAETPRSGANVLTF. CDR3 DNA sequence: TGTGCCAGCAGTGCAGAGACGCCGCGCTCTGGGGCCAACGTCCTGACTTTC. This chain uses TRBV27 with TRBJ2-6, with D unclear. This CDR3 spans 17 amino acids. V gave up 5 bases and J gave up 0 bases, with 14 bases separating them. CDR1 and CDR2 from the germline V gene are MNHEY and SMNVEV (reference sequence).

The chain uses TRBV5-4 and TRBJ2-1; 8 bases map to TRBD2. The V and J ends lost 3 bases and 5 bases, in that order; junction bases with no gene match: 10. The germline V gene encodes CDR1 SGHNT and CDR2 YYREEE (reference sequence). The CDR3 has 16 amino acids. The CDR3 nucleotides read TGTGCCAGCAGCTCCCTTGAGTTAGCGGGAAACAATGAGCAGTTCTTC. Its translation: CASSSLELAGNNEQFF.

This chain links TRBV18 with TRBJ2-1; 7 positions match TRBD1. There are 13 residues in the CDR3. Losses at the gene ends were 6 bases for V and 8 bases for J; bases not matched to a gene: 7. Looked up from germline, CDR1 is KGHSH and CDR2 is LQKENI. In DNA, the CDR3 is TGTGCCAGCTCCGACCAGGGGGTCGATGAGCAGTTCTTC. Protein: CASSDQGVDEQFF.

The genes are TRBV7-9 and TRBJ2-7; 7 bases agree with TRBD1. The CDR3 is 15 residues long. Trimming removed 4 bases from V and 4 bases from J; junction bases left unmatched: 10. Looked up from germline, CDR1 is SEHNR and CDR2 is FQNEAQ (reference sequence). The CDR3 spells CASSSTQDRPYEQYF. The CDR3 coding sequence is TGTGCCAGCAGCTCGACCCAGGACAGGCCTTACGAGCAGTACTTC.

V is TRBV28 and J is TRBJ2-1, with D perhaps TRBD1 (5 bases). Germline V lookup: CDR1 MDHEN, CDR2 SYDVKM. The CDR3 length is 15 residues. Trimming removed 3 bases at V and 0 bases at J, with 9 bases between. CDR3 sequence reads: CASSFIRVSYNEQFF. CDR3 in DNA: TGTGCCAGCAGTTTCATCAGGGTCTCCTACAATGAGCAGTTCTTC. Together with reference TRBV28 and TRBJ2-1, the CDR3 gives the full variable domain: DVKVTQSSRYLVKRTGEKVFLECVQDMDHENMFWYRQDPGLGLRLIYFSYDVKMKEKGDIPEGYSVSREKKERFSLILESASTNQTSMYLCASSFIRVSYNEQFFGPGTRLTVL.

V usage is TRBV5-6 and J usage is TRBJ2-3; D not resolved. Germline lookup yields CDR1 SGHDT and CDR2 YYEEEE. This CDR3 is built from 12 residues. V shed 6 bases and J shed 4 bases, with 9 bases lying between them. CDR3 residues: CASTLYSDTQYF. The CDR3 bases are TGTGCCAGCACCCTGTACTCAGATACGCAGTATTTT.

This rearrangement joins TRBV19 to TRBJ2-1; TRBD2 matches at 10 bases. This CDR3 has 17 residues. In germline, CDR1 is LNHDA, CDR2 SQIVND (reference sequence). Trimming at V came to 0 bases and at J to 5 bases, leaving 7 bases not matched to a gene. The CDR3 spells CASSIDPGGTSDNEQFF. CDR3 in DNA: TGTGCCAGTAGTATAGATCCGGGGGGGACTAGCGACAATGAGCAGTTCTTC.

This rearrangement joins TRBV7-9 to TRBJ2-3; the match to TRBD2 covers 12 bases. V trimming: 6 bases; J trimming: 5 bases; junction bases outside the gene matches: 9. In germline, CDR1 is SEHNR, CDR2 FQNEAQ (reference sequence). The CDR3 length is 16 residues. The CDR3 DNA reads TGTGCCAGCAGACCGCGGACTAGCGGGATCGGAGATACGCAGTATTTT. This encodes CASRPRTSGIGDTQYF.

The genes are TRBV5-6 and TRBJ2-1, with 14 bases aligning to TRBD2. The trim removed 0 bases at V and 4 bases at J, leaving 3 bases unmatched. CDR1 SGHDT and CDR2 YYEEEE come from the germline V gene. This CDR3 is 17 amino acids long. The DNA for the CDR3 is TGTGCCAGCAGCTTGGACCGGACTAGCGGGAGGTACAATGAGCAGTTCTTC. This sequence encodes CASSLDRTSGRYNEQFF.

This chain links TRBV4-2 with TRBJ1-3, with a possible D match to TRBD1 (6 bases). Trimming shortened V by 4 bases and J by 3 bases, and 19 bases separated the two germline ends. CDR3 length: 17 residues. Germline V gene sequence: CDR1 LGHNA, CDR2 YNFKEQ. The CDR3 DNA follows: TGTGCCAGCAGCCCTCTTCTGCAGTGGGACATTGGAAACACCATATATTTT. Its translation: CASSPLLQWDIGNTIYF.

V is TRBV27 and J is TRBJ2-7, with 8 bases that match TRBD1. Germline assignment: CDR1 MNHEY and CDR2 SMNVEV (reference sequence). V gave up 5 bases and J gave up 4 bases; unmatched junction bases: 10. The CDR3 is made up of 15 amino acids. The CDR3 coding sequence is TGTGCCAGCAGTCCGGGGACAGGCCCAGGGTACGAGCAGTACTTC. Residues: CASSPGTGPGYEQYF.

V is TRBV5-4 and J is TRBJ2-7; D is unclear. CDR3 length: 13 amino acids. The V and J ends lost 0 bases and 2 bases respectively, with 6 bases between them. Per the germline V gene, CDR1 is SGHNT and CDR2 is YYREEE (reference sequence). The CDR3 DNA reads TGTGCCAGCAGCTTGGAGATTACCTACGAGCAGTACTTC. Residues: CASSLEITYEQYF.

The genes are TRBV19 and TRBJ2-1, with 12 bases matching TRBD2. V dropped 3 bases and J dropped 3; count of bases not matched to a gene: 9. The length of the CDR3 is 18 residues. The V gene's germline CDR1 is LNHDA and CDR2 SQIVND (reference sequence). Here the CDR3 DNA reads TGTGCCAGTAGTATCTGGCTAGCGGGAGGGGGTATCTACAATGAGCAGTTCTTC. Translation: CASSIWLAGGGIYNEQFF.

This rearrangement joins TRBV4-1 to TRBJ2-1; 8 positions match TRBD2. Germline values: CDR1 MGHRA, CDR2 YSYEKL. This CDR3 contains 19 residues. The V and J ends lost 0 bases and 5 bases, in that order; junction bases with no gene match: 15. CDR3 sequence reads: CASSQDFALRLASNNEQFF. CDR3 coding DNA: TGCGCCAGCAGCCAAGATTTTGCACTTCGACTAGCGTCTAACAATGAGCAGTTCTTC.

The gene calls are TRBV28 and TRBJ1-4; D not certain. V was clipped by 1 base and J by 8 bases, with 8 bases between them. CDR3 size: 13 residues. Germline CDR1 MDHEN, CDR2 SYDVKM. The CDR3 region is CASSLSIEEKLFF. The CDR3 DNA follows: TGTGCCAGCAGTTTATCGATTGAGGAAAAACTGTTTTTT.

The rearrangement links TRBV27 to TRBJ2-1, with D unresolved. The V gene's germline CDR1 is MNHEY and CDR2 SMNVEV (reference sequence). V dropped 0 bases and J dropped 5 bases, with 5 bases sitting between them. The CDR3 runs to 13 residues. In DNA, the CDR3 is TGTGCCAGCAGTTTATCTATAGACAATGAGCAGTTCTTC. It specifies CASSLSIDNEQFF.

V usage is TRBV7-8 and J usage is TRBJ1-1; D unresolved. CDR1 is SGHVS and CDR2 is FQNEAQ in the germline V gene. This CDR3 contains 14 residues. Trimming left V 1 base short and J 4 bases short, with 10 bases between. Here the CDR3 reads CASSLVRGSTEAFF. Here the CDR3 DNA reads TGTGCCAGCAGCTTAGTTCGCGGGAGCACTGAAGCTTTCTTT.

The V and J genes are TRBV2 and TRBJ2-1, with 11 bases lining up with TRBD2. The CDR3 runs 18 residues. The germline gives CDR1 SNHLY, CDR2 FYNNEI. The trim removed 3 bases at V and 8 bases at J, leaving 15 bases unmatched. CDR3 DNA: TGTGCCAGCAGTGAGGGGACTAGCGGTTACAACTACCGGGATGAGCAGTTCTTC. It specifies CASSEGTSGYNYRDEQFF.

This chain joins TRBV28 and TRBJ2-7, with D perhaps matching TRBD2 (5 bases). V shed 7 bases and J shed 3 bases, with 13 bases lying between them. Germline CDR1 is MDHEN and CDR2 is SYDVKM. The CDR3 totals 13 residues. CDR3 protein: CASKGLEGYEQYF. The CDR3 nucleotides read TGTGCCAGCAAAGGGCTAGAGGGCTACGAGCAGTACTTC.

This clone was recorded only once. The rearrangement uses TRBV28 and TRBJ2-1; maybe TRBD1 (5 bases). With 2 bases removed from V and 7 bases from J, the gap between germline ends came to 9 bases. Germline V gene data show CDR1 as MDHEN and CDR2 as SYDVKM. CDR3 length: 13 residues. For the CDR3, the DNA is TGTGCCAGCAGTTTAAAAAGGGGTAATGAGCAGTTCTTC. Its protein is CASSLKRGNEQFF.

On this clone: No conserved phenylalanine or tryptophan ends this CDR3, so it is likely a read error. No DNA is shown, since the ends of the CDR3 on it are uncertain; the CDR3 is the one TCRdb lists. The chain employs TRBV10-2 and TRBJ1-2; TRBD1 is the table's D call, not checked against the DNA. In germline, CDR1 is WSHSY, CDR2 SAAADI. The CDR3 is 16 residues long, counting both termini. The CDR3 reads CASSAAGLPTSEGGFL.

The V and J genes are TRBV1 and TRBJ2-1; the table's D gene call, TRBD2, was not cross checked with the DNA. TRBV1 is a pseudogene segment. This CDR3 spans 17 amino acids. CDR3 in amino acids: CTSSPPLAGKSYNEQFF. The CDR3 coding sequence is TGCACCAGCAGCCCCCCCTTAGCGGGAAAATCCTACAATGAGCAGTTCTTC.

Comments on this clone: This CDR3 is also generated by other DNA sequences in the sample. This chain links TRBV5-6 with TRBJ1-5; TRBD1 might be the D (5 bases). V lost 1 base, J lost 7 bases, and 9 bases lay in between. CDR1 SGHDT and CDR2 YYEEEE come from the germline V gene. This CDR3 comprises 13 residues. The CDR3 spells CASSLNQGQPQHF. CDR3 coding DNA: TGTGCCAGCAGCTTGAATCAGGGACAGCCCCAGCATTTT. Using reference TRBV5-6 and TRBJ1-5 for the parts outside the CDR3, the full variable domain is DAGVTQSPTHLIKTRGQQVTLRCSPKSGHDTVSWYQQALGQGPQFIFQYYEEEERQRGNFPDRFSGHQFPNYSSELNVNALLLGDSALYLCASSLNQGQPQHFGDGTRLSIL.

The V and J genes are TRBV7-6 and TRBJ2-7, with D perhaps matching TRBD1 (5 bases). The CDR3 is 15 residues long. V shed 1 base and J shed 3 bases, with 13 bases lying between them. Germline CDR1 is SGHVS and CDR2 is FNYEAQ. The CDR3 coding sequence is TGTGCCAGCAGCTTAGAGGAGACCAGGGTCTACGAGCAGTACTTC. This codes for CASSLEETRVYEQYF.